Many counts were recorded for the clone carrying this T cell receptor beta chain. Its specificity is unknown. Construction of the TCRbeta library involved unique molecular identifiers. TCRdb analysed the PCR reads with MiXCR anew, one entry per CDR3 protein. The repertoire consists of nearly 9,500 distinct CDR3 sequences, with around 13% occurring once and the leading ten covering approximately 50%. The sample belongs to a study of T-cell reconstitution after alpha-beta-depleted transplantation in children. The CDR3 extends over 13 amino acids. V lost 5 bases to trimming and J lost 2 bases, with 7 bases between them. Germline V gene data show CDR1 as MNHNS and CDR2 as SASEGT. Whole-study results and caveats: Where some patients showed high TCRbeta diversity at day 60, it came from recipient T cells and thymic progenitors that had survived. As was reported, about two months after transplant, alpha-beta T cells came from several hundred expanded graft clones. The main origin of T-cell counts and diversity one year after transplant was newly produced T cells.

The source is a male patient aged 10-17 years who had a stem cell transplant for acute lymphoblastic leukemia, so the T cells may come from the graft donor. The chain uses TRBV6-1 and TRBJ1-3; the D is unclear. Source: PBMCs, mostly from graft donor cells, taken 60 days after TCRalphabeta/CD19-depleted stem cell transplant. Here the CDR3 reads CASSTRTGNTIYF. The CDR3 DNA reads TGTGCCAGCAGTACCCGGACTGGAAACACCATATATTTT.